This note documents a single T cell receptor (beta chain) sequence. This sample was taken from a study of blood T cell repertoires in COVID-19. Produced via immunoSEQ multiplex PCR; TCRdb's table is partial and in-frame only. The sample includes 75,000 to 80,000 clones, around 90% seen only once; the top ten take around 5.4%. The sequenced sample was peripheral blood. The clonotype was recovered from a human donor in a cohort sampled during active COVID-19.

The CDR3: CASSRGQGNAEAFF. CDR3 nucleotide sequence: TGCGCCAGCAGCCGAGGACAGGGAAATGCTGAAGCTTTCTTT. The chain employs TRBV4-3 and TRBJ1-1, with 8 bases aligning to TRBD1. The CDR3 contains 14 residues. The V gene's germline CDR1 is LGHNA and CDR2 YSLEER. Losses at the gene ends were 4 bases for V and 6 bases for J; bases not matched to a gene: 7.